This TCR beta chain is drawn from a study of T cell responses to AZD1222 COVID-19 vaccine. Study observations and caveats: The sample set comprised mostly white British donors with more females, and clonal diversity was possibly underestimated.

Clones were sequenced by immunoSEQ multiplex PCR, and TCRdb holds only the in-frame ones, with some missing. The sample consists of 120,000 to 150,000 clones, roughly 87% of them appearing once. With regard to this clone: The antigen is not known. Compared with germline, one end of the junction differs, possibly owing to a read error.

The CDR3 is 17 amino acids. Germline CDR1 SGHDT, CDR2 YYEEEE. The material was peripheral blood, obtained 28 days after the second dose of the MenACWY control vaccine. The gene calls are TRBV5-6 and TRBJ2-5; 10 nucleotides agree with TRBD2. This receptor was obtained from an adult who received the MenACWY meningococcal vaccine as a control. This CDR3 is CASRPGAGLAAQEAQYF. CDR3 in DNA: TGTGCCAGCAGGCCCGGGGCAGGACTAGCGGCCCAAGAGGCCCAGTACTTC.